The text below deals with one T cell receptor (beta chain). This entry comes from a study of memory CD4+ T cells and cytomegalovirus serostatus. The sort gate was single viable CD3+CD4+CD8-CD45RO+ cells for memory CD4+ T cells. Serostatus was set by detecting CMV pp150, pp28, p38, p52 IgG. Sequencing was performed with immunoSEQ multiplex PCR; in TCRdb, only in-frame clones are kept and a portion is missing. The top ten hold 3.5% to 4% of the sample, which has about 100,000 clones, around 80% seen once. Trimming removed 9 bases at V and 3 bases at J, with 21 bases between. This CDR3 contains 16 residues. Germline V lookup: CDR1 SGHVS, CDR2 FQNEAQ.

V gene TRBV7-8 combines with J gene TRBJ1-5; D remains ambiguous. This clonotype originated in an adult in good health and CMV-seropositive. The sample was memory CD4+ T cells from blood. The CDR3 loop reads CASLLGSRPNNQPQHF. The DNA of the CDR3 is TGTGCCAGTCTTTTGGGCAGTAGACCGAACAATCAGCCCCAGCATTTT.